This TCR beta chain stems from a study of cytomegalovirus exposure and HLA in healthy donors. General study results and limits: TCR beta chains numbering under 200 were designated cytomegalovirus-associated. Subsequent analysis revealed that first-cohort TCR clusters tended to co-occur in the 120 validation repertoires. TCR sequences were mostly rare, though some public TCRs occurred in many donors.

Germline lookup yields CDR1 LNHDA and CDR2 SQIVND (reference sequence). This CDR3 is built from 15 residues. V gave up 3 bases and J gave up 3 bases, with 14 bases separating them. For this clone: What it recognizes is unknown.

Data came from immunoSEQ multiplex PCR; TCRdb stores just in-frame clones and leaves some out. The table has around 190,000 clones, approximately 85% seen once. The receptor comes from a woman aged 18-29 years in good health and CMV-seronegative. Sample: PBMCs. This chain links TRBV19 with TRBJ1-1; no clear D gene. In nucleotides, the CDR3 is TGTGCCAGTAGTATGTGGTCAGGCGTTGACACTGAAGCTTTCTTT. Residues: CASSMWSGVDTEAFF.